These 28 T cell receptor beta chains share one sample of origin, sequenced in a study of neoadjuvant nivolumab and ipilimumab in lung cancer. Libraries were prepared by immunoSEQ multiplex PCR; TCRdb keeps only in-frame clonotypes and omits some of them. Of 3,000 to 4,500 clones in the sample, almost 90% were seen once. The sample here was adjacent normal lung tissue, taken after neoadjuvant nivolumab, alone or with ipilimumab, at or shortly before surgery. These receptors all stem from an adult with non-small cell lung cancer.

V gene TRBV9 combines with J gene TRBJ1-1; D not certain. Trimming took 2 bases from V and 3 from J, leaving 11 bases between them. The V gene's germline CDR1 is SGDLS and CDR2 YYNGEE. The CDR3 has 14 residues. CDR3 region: CASSVRWKDTEAFF. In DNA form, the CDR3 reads TGTGCCAGCAGCGTCCGATGGAAGGACACTGAAGCTTTCTTT.

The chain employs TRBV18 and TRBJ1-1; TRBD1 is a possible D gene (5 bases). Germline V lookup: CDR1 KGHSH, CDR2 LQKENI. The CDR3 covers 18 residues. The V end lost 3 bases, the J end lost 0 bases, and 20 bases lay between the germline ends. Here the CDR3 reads CASSPHSQGEGMNTEAFF. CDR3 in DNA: TGTGCCAGCTCACCGCACTCGCAGGGAGAGGGCATGAACACTGAAGCTTTCTTT.

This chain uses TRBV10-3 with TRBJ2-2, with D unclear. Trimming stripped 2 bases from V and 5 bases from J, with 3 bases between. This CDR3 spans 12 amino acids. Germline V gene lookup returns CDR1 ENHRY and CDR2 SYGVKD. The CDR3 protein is CAISERTGELFF. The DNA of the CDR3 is TGTGCCATCAGTGAGCGAACCGGGGAGCTGTTTTTT.

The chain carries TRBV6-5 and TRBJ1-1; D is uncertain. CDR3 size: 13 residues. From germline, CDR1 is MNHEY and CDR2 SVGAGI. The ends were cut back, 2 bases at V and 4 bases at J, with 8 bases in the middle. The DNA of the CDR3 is TGTGCCAGCAGTTACAAGCTTGGCACTGAAGCTTTCTTT. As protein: CASSYKLGTEAFF.

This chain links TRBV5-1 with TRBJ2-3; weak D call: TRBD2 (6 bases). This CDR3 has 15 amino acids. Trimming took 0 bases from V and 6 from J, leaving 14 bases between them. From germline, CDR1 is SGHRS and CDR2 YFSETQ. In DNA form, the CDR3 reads TGCGCCAGCAGCTTGGCTAGCGCCCTCGCGGATACGCAGTATTTT. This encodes CASSLASALADTQYF.

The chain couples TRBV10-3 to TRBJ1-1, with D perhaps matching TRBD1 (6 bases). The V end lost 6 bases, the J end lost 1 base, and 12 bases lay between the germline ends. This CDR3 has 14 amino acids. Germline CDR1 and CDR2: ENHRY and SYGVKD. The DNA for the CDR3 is TGTGCCATCAGGTGGGGGGGGCAGAACACTGAAGCTTTCTTT. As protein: CAIRWGGQNTEAFF.

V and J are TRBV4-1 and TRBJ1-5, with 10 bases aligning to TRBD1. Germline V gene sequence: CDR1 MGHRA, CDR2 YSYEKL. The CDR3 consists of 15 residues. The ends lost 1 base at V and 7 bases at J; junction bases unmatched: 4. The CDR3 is CASSQAGTGDQPQHF. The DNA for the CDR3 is TGCGCCAGCAGCCAAGCCGGGACAGGGGACCAGCCCCAGCATTTT.

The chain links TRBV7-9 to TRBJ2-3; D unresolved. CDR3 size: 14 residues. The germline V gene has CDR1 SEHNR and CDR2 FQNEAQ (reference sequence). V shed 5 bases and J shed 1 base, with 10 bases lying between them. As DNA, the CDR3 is TGTGCCAGCAGCCCTGGTTATGGCACAGATACGCAGTATTTT. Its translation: CASSPGYGTDTQYF.

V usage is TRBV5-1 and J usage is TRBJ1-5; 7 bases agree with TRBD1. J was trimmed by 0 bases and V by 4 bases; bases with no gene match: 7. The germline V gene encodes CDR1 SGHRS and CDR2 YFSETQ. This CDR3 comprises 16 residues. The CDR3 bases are TGCGCCAGCAGCGTGGGACAGACCTTTAGCAATCAGCCCCAGCATTTT. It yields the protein CASSVGQTFSNQPQHF.

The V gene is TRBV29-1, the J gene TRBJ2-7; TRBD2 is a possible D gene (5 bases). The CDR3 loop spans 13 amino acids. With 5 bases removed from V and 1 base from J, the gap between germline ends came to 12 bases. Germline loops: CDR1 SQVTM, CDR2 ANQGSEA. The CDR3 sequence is CSVRAPGSYEQYF. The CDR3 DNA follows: TGCAGCGTTCGGGCCCCGGGGTCCTACGAGCAGTACTTC.

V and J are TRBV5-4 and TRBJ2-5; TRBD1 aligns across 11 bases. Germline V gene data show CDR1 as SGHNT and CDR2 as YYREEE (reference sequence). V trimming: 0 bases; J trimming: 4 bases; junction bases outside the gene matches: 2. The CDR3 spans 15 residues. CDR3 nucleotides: TGTGCCAGCAGCTTGGCGGACAGGGGGCGAGAGACCCAGTACTTC. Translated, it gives CASSLADRGRETQYF.

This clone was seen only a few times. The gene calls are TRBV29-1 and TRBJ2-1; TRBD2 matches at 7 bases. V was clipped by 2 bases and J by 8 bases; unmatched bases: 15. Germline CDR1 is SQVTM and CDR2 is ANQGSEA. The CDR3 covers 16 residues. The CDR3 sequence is CSVEMAASGRVYEQFF. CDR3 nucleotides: TGCAGCGTTGAAATGGCGGCTAGCGGACGGGTGTATGAGCAGTTCTTC.

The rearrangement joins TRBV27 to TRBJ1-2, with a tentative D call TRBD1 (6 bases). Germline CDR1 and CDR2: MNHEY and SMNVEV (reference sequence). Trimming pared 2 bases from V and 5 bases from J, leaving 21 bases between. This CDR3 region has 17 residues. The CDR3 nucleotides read TGTGCCAGCAGTTTAACCGACCGAGAGGGGGTGCGTTATGGCTACACCTTC. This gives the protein CASSLTDREGVRYGYTF.

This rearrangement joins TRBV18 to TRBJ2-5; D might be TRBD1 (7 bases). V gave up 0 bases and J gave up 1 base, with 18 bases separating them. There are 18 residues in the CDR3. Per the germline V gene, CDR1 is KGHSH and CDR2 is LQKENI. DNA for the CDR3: TGTGCCAGCTCACCACCTGGACAGGCGGGGAGACTCCAAGAGACCCAGTACTTC. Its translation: CASSPPGQAGRLQETQYF.

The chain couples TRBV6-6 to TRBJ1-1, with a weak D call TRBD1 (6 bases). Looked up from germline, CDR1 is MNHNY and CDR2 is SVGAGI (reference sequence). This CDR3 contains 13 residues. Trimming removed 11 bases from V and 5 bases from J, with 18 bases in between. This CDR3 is CAGRGGRGTEAFF. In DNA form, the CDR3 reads TGTGCCGGTCGGGGGGGGCGAGGAACTGAAGCTTTCTTT.

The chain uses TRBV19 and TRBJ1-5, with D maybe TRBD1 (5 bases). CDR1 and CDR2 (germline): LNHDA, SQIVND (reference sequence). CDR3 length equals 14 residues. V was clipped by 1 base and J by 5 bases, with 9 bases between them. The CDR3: CASSIGGEHQPQHF. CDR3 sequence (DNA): TGTGCCAGTAGTATAGGGGGGGAGCATCAGCCCCAGCATTTT.

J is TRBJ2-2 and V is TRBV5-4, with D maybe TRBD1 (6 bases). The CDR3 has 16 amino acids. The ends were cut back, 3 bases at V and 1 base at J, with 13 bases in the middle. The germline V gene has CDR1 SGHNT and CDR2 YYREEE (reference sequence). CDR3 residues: CASSSGVQMNTGELFF. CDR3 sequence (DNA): TGTGCCAGCAGCTCAGGGGTTCAGATGAACACCGGGGAGCTGTTTTTT.

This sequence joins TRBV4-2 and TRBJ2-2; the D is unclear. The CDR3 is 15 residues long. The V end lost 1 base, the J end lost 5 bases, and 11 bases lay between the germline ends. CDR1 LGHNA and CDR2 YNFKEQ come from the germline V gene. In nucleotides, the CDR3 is TGTGCCAGCAGCCAAGTGGTTGGTAATACCGGGGAGCTGTTTTTT. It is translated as CASSQVVGNTGELFF.

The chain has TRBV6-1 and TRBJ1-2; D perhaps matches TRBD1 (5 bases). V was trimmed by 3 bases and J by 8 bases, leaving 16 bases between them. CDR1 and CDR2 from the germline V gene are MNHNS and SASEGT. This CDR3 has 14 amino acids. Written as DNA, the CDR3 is TGTGCCAGCAGTGAGAGCTATGGGGGTTTAGGCTACACCTTC. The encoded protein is CASSESYGGLGYTF.

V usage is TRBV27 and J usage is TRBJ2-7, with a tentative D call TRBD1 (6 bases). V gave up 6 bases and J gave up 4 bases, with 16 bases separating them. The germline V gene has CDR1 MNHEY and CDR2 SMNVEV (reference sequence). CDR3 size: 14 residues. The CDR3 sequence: CASRVQGDQYEQYF. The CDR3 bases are TGTGCCAGCAGAGTACAGGGTGATCAGTACGAGCAGTACTTC.

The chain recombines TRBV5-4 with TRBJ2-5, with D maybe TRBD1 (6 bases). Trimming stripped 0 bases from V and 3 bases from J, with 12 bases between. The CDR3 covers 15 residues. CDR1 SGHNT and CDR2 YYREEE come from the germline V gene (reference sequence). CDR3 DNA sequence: TGTGCCAGCAGCTTGGATAGGACAGCGAAAGAGACCCAGTACTTC. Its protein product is CASSLDRTAKETQYF.

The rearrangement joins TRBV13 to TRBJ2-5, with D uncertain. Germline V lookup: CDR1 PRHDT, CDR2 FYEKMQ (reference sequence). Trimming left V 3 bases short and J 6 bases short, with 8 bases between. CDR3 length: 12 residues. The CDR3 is CASSLASKTQYF. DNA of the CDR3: TGTGCCAGCAGCTTGGCTAGTAAGACCCAGTACTTC. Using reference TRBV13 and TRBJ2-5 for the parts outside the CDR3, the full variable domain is AAGVIQSPRHLIKEKRETATLKCYPIPRHDTVYWYQQGPGQDPQFLISFYEKMQSDKGSIPDRFSAQQFSDYHSELNMSSLELGDSALYFCASSLASKTQYFGPGTRLLVL.

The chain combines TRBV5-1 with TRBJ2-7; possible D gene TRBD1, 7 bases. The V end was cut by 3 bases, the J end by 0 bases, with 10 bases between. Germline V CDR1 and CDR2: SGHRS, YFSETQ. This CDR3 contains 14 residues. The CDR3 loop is CASSSRGASYEQYF. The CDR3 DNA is TGCGCCAGCAGCTCCAGGGGGGCCTCCTACGAGCAGTACTTC.

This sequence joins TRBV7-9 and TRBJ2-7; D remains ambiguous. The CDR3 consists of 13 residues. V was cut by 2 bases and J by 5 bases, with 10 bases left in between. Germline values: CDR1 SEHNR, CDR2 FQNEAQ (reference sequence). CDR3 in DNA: TGTGCCAGCAGCTTAAGACATTGGGACGAGCAGTACTTC. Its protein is CASSLRHWDEQYF.

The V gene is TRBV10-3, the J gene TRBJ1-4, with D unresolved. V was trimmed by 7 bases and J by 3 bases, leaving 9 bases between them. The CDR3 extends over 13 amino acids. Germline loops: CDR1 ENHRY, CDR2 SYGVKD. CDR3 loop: CAINTGPNEKLFF. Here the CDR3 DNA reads TGTGCCATCAACACCGGGCCTAATGAAAAACTGTTTTTT.

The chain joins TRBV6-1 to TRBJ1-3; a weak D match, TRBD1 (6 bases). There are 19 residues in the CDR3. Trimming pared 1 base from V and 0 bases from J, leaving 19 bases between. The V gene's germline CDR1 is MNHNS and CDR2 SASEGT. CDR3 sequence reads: CASSEGVGGFHSSGNTIYF. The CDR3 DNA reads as TGTGCCAGCAGTGAAGGAGTAGGGGGATTCCACAGCTCTGGAAACACCATATATTTT.

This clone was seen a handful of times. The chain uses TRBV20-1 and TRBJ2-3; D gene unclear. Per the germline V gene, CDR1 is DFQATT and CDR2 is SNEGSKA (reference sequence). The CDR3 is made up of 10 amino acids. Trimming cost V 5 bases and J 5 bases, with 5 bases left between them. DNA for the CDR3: TGCAGTGCTGCCCGAGATACGCAGTATTTT. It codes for CSAARDTQYF.

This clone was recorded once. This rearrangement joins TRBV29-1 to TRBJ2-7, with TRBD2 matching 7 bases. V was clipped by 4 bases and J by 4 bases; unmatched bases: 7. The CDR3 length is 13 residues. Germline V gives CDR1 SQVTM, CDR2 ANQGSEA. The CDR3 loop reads CSVGGGRRYEQYF. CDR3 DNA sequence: TGCAGCGTTGGTGGCGGGAGAAGGTACGAGCAGTACTTC.